These 27 T cell receptor beta chains originate from one sample sequenced in a study of cytomegalovirus exposure and HLA in healthy donors. Researchers ran the PCR with 60 Vbeta and 13 Jbeta primers. TCRdb keeps only in-frame clones here, not all; method: immunoSEQ multiplex PCR. Counted here are under 200,000 clones, around 81% occurring once; the ten biggest clones make up 1.5% to 2%. What was sequenced was PBMCs. The source of these receptors is a man aged 30 to 39 in good health and CMV-seronegative.

Only one count was recorded for this clone. The CDR3: CASGTLTGPGNTIYF. The CDR3, as DNA: TGTGCCAGCGGAACCTTGACAGGTCCTGGAAACACCATATATTTT. The V and J genes are TRBV2 and TRBJ1-3; possible D gene TRBD1, 6 bases. The germline V and J ends were trimmed by 8 bases and 2 bases, with 16 bases remaining between them. This CDR3 contains 15 residues. In germline, CDR1 is SNHLY, CDR2 FYNNEI.

This sequence joins TRBV15 and TRBJ2-7; 7 nucleotides match TRBD2. CDR1 LNHNV and CDR2 YYDKDF come from the germline V gene (reference sequence). V was pared by 3 bases and J by 12 bases, with 8 bases of the junction left unmatched. The CDR3 contains 12 residues. CDR3 coding DNA: TGTGCCACCAGCAGTTCTAGCGGCTTGCCGTACTTC. It translates to CATSSSSGLPYF.

The chain is built from TRBV5-1 and TRBJ2-7, with D maybe TRBD1 (6 bases). Per the germline V gene, CDR1 is SGHRS and CDR2 is YFSETQ. This CDR3 is 19 amino acids long. V dropped 2 bases and J dropped 7 bases, with 31 bases sitting between them. The CDR3 region has the DNA TGCGCCAGCAGCTTCACGAGCAGGGGAATAGGGTCCTTTAGTTGGGAGCAGTACTTC. Its translation: CASSFTSRGIGSFSWEQYF.

The gene calls are TRBV9 and TRBJ2-3; TRBD2 is a possible D gene (5 bases). The germline CDR1 and CDR2 sequences are SGDLS and YYNGEE. The V end was cut by 0 bases, the J end by 2 bases, with 10 bases between. The CDR3 covers 15 residues. The CDR3 coding sequence is TGTGCCAGCAGCGTAGCTGGGGAGACCACAGATACGCAGTATTTT. This encodes CASSVAGETTDTQYF. The full variable domain, with the rest looked up from reference TRBV9 and TRBJ2-3, is DSGVTQTPKHLITATGQRVTLRCSPRSGDLSVYWYQQSLDQGLQFLIQYYNGEERAKGNILERFSAQQFPDLHSELNLSSLELGDSALYFCASSVAGETTDTQYFGPGTRLTVL.

The rearrangement uses TRBV29-1 and TRBJ2-5, with TRBD1 matching over 7 bases. This CDR3 spans 12 amino acids. V was clipped by 4 bases and J by 4 bases; unmatched bases: 3. Germline loops: CDR1 SQVTM, CDR2 ANQGSEA. The CDR3 sequence is CSVAGGTETQYF. The CDR3 region has the DNA TGCAGCGTTGCAGGGGGTACAGAGACCCAGTACTTC.

The gene calls are TRBV5-1 and TRBJ2-7; the match to TRBD1 covers 8 bases. Losses at the gene ends were 3 bases for V and 2 bases for J; bases not matched to a gene: 13. Germline values: CDR1 SGHRS, CDR2 YFSETQ. CDR3 size: 17 residues. The CDR3, as DNA: TGCGCCAGCAGCTCACGCCCTCTCCGGGACAGGCCCTACGAGCAGTACTTC. This codes for CASSSRPLRDRPYEQYF.

J is TRBJ2-1 and V is TRBV28, with 10 bases aligning to TRBD2. Trimming at V came to 8 bases and at J to 4 bases, leaving 5 bases not matched to a gene. The CDR3 consists of 14 residues. Per the germline V gene, CDR1 is MDHEN and CDR2 is SYDVKM. CDR3 protein: CASRSGRGYNEQFF. The CDR3 DNA reads as TGTGCCAGCCGCAGCGGGAGGGGGTACAATGAGCAGTTCTTC.

The chain couples TRBV5-1 to TRBJ2-3, with 8 bases lining up with TRBD1. Germline CDR1 and CDR2: SGHRS and YFSETQ. The CDR3 length is 15 residues. The trim removed 4 bases at V and 2 bases at J, leaving 6 bases unmatched. CDR3 loop: CASSGGTGATDTQYF. CDR3 DNA sequence: TGCGCCAGCAGCGGAGGGACAGGAGCCACAGATACGCAGTATTTT.

The rearrangement links TRBV15 to TRBJ2-3, with 12 bases lining up with TRBD2. The CDR3 has 17 amino acids. Looked up from germline, CDR1 is LNHNV and CDR2 is YYDKDF (reference sequence). V lost 3 bases, J lost 4 bases, and 8 bases stayed unmatched. CDR3 sequence (DNA): TGTGCCACCAGCAGTCCGAGGACTAGCGGGATTTCAGATACGCAGTATTTT. It yields the protein CATSSPRTSGISDTQYF.

This chain uses TRBV28 with TRBJ1-2; D call uncertain. This CDR3 region has 14 residues. CDR1 and CDR2 from the germline V gene are MDHEN and SYDVKM. V was shortened by 10 bases and J by 4 bases, with 19 bases between the two germline ends. The CDR3 nucleotides are TGTGCCACCACACTGGGAGGGTTCACCTATGGCTACACCTTC. Translating it yields CATTLGGFTYGYTF.

The genes are TRBV19 and TRBJ1-2, with TRBD1 identical over 7 bases. This CDR3 contains 12 residues. Germline lookup yields CDR1 LNHDA and CDR2 SQIVND (reference sequence). V shed 8 bases, J shed 6 bases, and the junction held 6 bases outside the gene matches. The CDR3 coding sequence is TGTGCCAGTTGTGACAGGGTAGATGGCTACACCTTC. It specifies CASCDRVDGYTF.

The gene calls are TRBV19 and TRBJ1-2, with 9 bases fitting TRBD1. This CDR3 has 13 amino acids. Trimming cost V 5 bases and J 6 bases; bases outside gene matches: 4. Germline-derived CDR1 and CDR2 are LNHDA and SQIVND (reference sequence). DNA of the CDR3: TGTGCCAGTAGTGACCGGGACAGGGATGGCTACACCTTC. As protein: CASSDRDRDGYTF.

The V and J genes are TRBV21-1 and TRBJ2-7; the D call in the table, TRBD2, was not verified against the DNA. TRBV21-1 is a known pseudogene. This CDR3 has 12 amino acids. This CDR3 reads CAGGAGDYEQYF. The DNA of the CDR3 is TGTGCCGGCGGCGCTGGAGACTACGAGCAGTACTTC.

The V gene is TRBV25-1, the J gene TRBJ1-1; the D is unclear. The CDR3 runs 16 residues. Germline V gene lookup returns CDR1 MGHDK and CDR2 SYGVNS. With 0 bases removed from V and 3 bases from J, the gap between germline ends came to 14 bases. The CDR3 coding sequence is TGTGCCAGCAGTGAATATAATCTGTACGCGGACACTGAAGCTTTCTTT. It translates to CASSEYNLYADTEAFF.

In this sample, this clone turned up a few times. V gene TRBV7-2 combines with J gene TRBJ2-1, with 9 bases fitting TRBD2. The V gene end was trimmed by 1 base and the J gene end by 5 bases; junction bases not matched to a gene: 3. This CDR3 spans 15 amino acids. Germline V lookup: CDR1 SGHTA, CDR2 FQGNSA. CDR3 amino acids: CASSLGTSENNEQFF. In nucleotides, the CDR3 is TGTGCCAGCAGCTTAGGGACTAGCGAGAACAATGAGCAGTTCTTC.

The chain has TRBV4-1 and TRBJ2-3; D is unresolved. In germline, CDR1 is MGHRA, CDR2 YSYEKL. V gave up 0 bases and J gave up 11 bases, with 9 bases separating them. The CDR3 is 12 residues long. The CDR3 protein is CASSQDLSKQYF. The CDR3 region has the DNA TGCGCCAGCAGCCAAGATTTGAGTAAGCAGTATTTT.

The V and J genes are TRBV14 and TRBJ1-1; D remains ambiguous. This CDR3 is 12 amino acids long. Trimming pared 4 bases from V and 11 bases from J, leaving 14 bases between. The germline CDR1 and CDR2 sequences are SGHDN and FVKESK. CDR3 region: CASSPLGSHAFF. CDR3 DNA sequence: TGTGCCAGCAGCCCACTAGGAAGCCACGCTTTCTTT.

The chain carries TRBV9 and TRBJ2-7; TRBD2 agrees at 11 bases. CDR1 SGDLS and CDR2 YYNGEE come from the germline V gene. V trimming: 0 bases; J trimming: 6 bases; junction bases outside the gene matches: 8. This CDR3 is 16 amino acids long. The CDR3 DNA reads TGTGCCAGCAGCGTAGAACTAGCGGGAGCGGGGTCCGAGCAGTACTTC. It codes for CASSVELAGAGSEQYF.

This chain uses TRBV5-4 with TRBJ1-1; maybe TRBD1 (6 bases). Germline assignment: CDR1 SGHNT and CDR2 YYREEE (reference sequence). Trimming took off 0 bases at V and 0 bases at J, with 15 bases between the two ends. The CDR3 covers 17 residues. The CDR3 region is CASSLAARGRVNTEAFF. The CDR3 DNA sequence: TGTGCCAGCAGCTTGGCTGCCAGGGGTAGGGTGAACACTGAAGCTTTCTTT.

Points on this clone: The germline gene is not matched at one end of the junction; a read error may be the cause. The V gene is TRBV7-7, the J gene TRBJ2-5; TRBD2 matches 7 bases. The CDR3 extends over 15 amino acids. Germline V gene sequence: CDR1 SSHAT, CDR2 FNYEAQ (reference sequence). The DNA for the CDR3 is TGTGCTAGCAGCTCAGGCCCGGGAGGTTACGAGACCCAGTACTTC. It encodes CASSSGPGGYETQYF.

The chain combines TRBV5-4 with TRBJ2-7; possible D gene TRBD2, 6 bases. This CDR3 is built from 15 residues. The germline V gene encodes CDR1 SGHNT and CDR2 YYREEE (reference sequence). V was clipped by 0 bases and J by 7 bases, with 17 bases between them. CDR3 in DNA: TGTGCCAGCAGCTTGGCGGGCGGGACCGTTGGAGAGCAGTACTTC. Its translation: CASSLAGGTVGEQYF.

The chain uses TRBV6-5 and TRBJ1-3; 8 bases are a match to TRBD1. V lost 2 bases, J lost 9 bases, and 9 bases stayed unmatched. The CDR3 totals 15 residues. Germline V lookup: CDR1 MNHEY, CDR2 SVGAGI. CDR3 loop: CASSYARDRRATIYF. CDR3 DNA: TGTGCCAGCAGTTACGCGCGGGACAGGAGGGCCACCATATATTTT.

This clone appeared a few times. The rearrangement links TRBV28 to TRBJ1-1, with TRBD1 identical over 7 bases. V gave up 10 bases and J gave up 3 bases; unmatched junction bases: 11. Germline-derived CDR1 and CDR2 are MDHEN and SYDVKM. This CDR3 has 14 residues. CDR3 loop: CAIRLAGGHTEAFF. Here the CDR3 DNA reads TGTGCCATCAGGTTGGCAGGGGGTCACACTGAAGCTTTCTTT. Full variable domain (outside the CDR3, taken from reference TRBV28 and TRBJ1-1): DVKVTQSSRYLVKRTGEKVFLECVQDMDHENMFWYRQDPGLGLRLIYFSYDVKMKEKGDIPEGYSVSREKKERFSLILESASTNQTSMYLCAIRLAGGHTEAFFGQGTRLTVV.

This clone was counted only a few times. V is TRBV6-1 and J is TRBJ2-1; no clear D gene. The CDR3 has 12 amino acids. CDR1 is MNHNS and CDR2 is SASEGT in the germline V gene. V was cut by 4 bases and J by 12 bases, with 13 bases left in between. The CDR3 DNA sequence: TGTGCCAGCAGTGGCGGCCTTCCGGGGCAGTTCTTC. Its protein product is CASSGGLPGQFF.

This clone was observed a handful of times. This chain uses TRBV14 with TRBJ1-5, with D possibly TRBD1 on 6 matching bases. The CDR3 loop spans 13 amino acids. Germline V CDR1 and CDR2: SGHDN, FVKESK. The V end was cut by 4 bases, the J end by 2 bases, with 6 bases between. CDR3 residues: CASSRTGNQPQHF. CDR3 bases: TGTGCCAGCAGCCGGACAGGCAATCAGCCCCAGCATTTT.

The chain joins TRBV9 to TRBJ2-1; 8 bases agree with TRBD2. This CDR3 has 18 residues. From germline, CDR1 is SGDLS and CDR2 YYNGEE. Unmatched junction bases numbered 16, after V lost 0 bases and J lost 8 bases. Here the CDR3 DNA reads TGTGCCAGCAGCGTAGAGGAGGGAGGGGGGACTAGTCTCTATGAGCAGTTCTTC. Translation: CASSVEEGGGTSLYEQFF.

As for this clone: A junction boundary mismatches the germline segment, possibly from a read error. The chain joins TRBV19 to TRBJ1-1; D is ambiguous. From germline, CDR1 is LNHDA and CDR2 SQIVND (reference sequence). The CDR3 is 13 amino acids. CDR3 coding DNA: TGTGCTAGTAGTATAATCTCCCGGGCTGAAGCTTTCTTT. Amino acid sequence: CASSIISRAEAFF. Filled out from reference TRBV19 and TRBJ1-1, the complete variable domain reads DGGITQSPKYLFRKEGQNVTLSCEQNLNHDAMYWYRQDPGQGLRLIYYSQIVNDFQKGDIAEGYSVSREKKESFPLTVTSAQKNPTAFYLCASSIISRAEAFFGQGTRLTVV.